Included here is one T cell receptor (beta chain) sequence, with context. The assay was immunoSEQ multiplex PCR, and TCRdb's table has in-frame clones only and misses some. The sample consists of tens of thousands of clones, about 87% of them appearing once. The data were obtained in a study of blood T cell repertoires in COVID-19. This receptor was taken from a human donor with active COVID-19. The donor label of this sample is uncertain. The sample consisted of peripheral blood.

The CDR3 DNA follows: TGTGCCAGCAGGCAGAACCAAGAGACCCAGTACTTC. Its protein product is CASRQNQETQYF. The V and J genes are TRBV12-3 or TRBV12-4 and TRBJ2-5; D is unclear. Trimming shortened V by 6 bases and J by 0 bases, and 5 bases separated the two germline ends. This CDR3 contains 12 residues.